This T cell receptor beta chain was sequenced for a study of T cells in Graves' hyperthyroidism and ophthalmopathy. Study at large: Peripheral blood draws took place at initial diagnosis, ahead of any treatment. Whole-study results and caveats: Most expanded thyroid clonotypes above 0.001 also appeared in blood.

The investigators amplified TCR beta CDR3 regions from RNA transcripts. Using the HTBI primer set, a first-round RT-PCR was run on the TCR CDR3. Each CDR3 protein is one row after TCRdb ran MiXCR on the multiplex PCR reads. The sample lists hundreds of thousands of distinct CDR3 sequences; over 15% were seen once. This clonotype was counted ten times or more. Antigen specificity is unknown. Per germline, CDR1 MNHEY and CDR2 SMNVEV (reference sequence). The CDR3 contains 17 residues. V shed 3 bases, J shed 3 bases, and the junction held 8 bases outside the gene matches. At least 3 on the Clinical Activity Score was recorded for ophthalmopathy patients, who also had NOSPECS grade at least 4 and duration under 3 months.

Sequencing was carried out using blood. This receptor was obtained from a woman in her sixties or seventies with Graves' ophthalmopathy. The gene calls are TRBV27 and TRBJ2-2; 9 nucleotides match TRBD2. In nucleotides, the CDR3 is TGTGCCAGCAGTTTTAGGGCGGGGGGGCCGGACACCGGGGAGCTGTTTTTT. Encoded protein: CASSFRAGGPDTGELFF.